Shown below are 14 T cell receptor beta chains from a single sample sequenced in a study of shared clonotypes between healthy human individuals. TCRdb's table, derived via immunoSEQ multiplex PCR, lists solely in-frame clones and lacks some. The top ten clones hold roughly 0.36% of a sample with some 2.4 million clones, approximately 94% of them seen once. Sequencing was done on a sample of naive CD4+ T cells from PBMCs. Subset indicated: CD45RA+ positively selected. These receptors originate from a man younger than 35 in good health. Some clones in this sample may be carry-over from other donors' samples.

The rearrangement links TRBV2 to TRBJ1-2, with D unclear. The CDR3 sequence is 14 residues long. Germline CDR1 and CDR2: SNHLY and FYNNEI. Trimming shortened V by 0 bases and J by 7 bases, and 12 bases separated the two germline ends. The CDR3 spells CASSEALLRAGYTF. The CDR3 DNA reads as TGTGCCAGCAGTGAAGCGCTTCTAAGGGCTGGCTACACCTTC. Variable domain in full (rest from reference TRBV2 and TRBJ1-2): EPEVTQTPSHQVTQMGQEVILRCVPISNHLYFYWYRQILGQKVEFLVSFYNNEISEKSEIFDDQFSVERPDGSNFTLKIRSTKLEDSAMYFCASSEALLRAGYTFGSGTRLTVV.

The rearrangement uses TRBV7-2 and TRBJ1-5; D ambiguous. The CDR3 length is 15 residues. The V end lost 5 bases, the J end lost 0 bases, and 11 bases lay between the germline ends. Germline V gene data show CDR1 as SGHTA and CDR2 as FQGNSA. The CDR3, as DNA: TGTGCCAGCAGCCCAAGTAGGGTTAGCAATCAGCCCCAGCATTTT. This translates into CASSPSRVSNQPQHF.

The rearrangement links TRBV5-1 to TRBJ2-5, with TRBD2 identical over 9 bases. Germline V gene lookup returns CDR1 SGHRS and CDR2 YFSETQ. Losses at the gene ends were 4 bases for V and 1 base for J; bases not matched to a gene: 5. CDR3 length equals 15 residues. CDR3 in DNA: TGCGCCAGCAGCCCCCTACTAGCGGGCCAAGAGACCCAGTACTTC. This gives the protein CASSPLLAGQETQYF.

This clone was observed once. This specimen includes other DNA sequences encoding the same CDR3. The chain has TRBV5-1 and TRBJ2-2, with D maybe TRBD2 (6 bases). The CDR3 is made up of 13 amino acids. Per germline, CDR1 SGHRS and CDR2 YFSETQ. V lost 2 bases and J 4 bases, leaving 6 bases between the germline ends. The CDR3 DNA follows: TGCGCCAGCAGCTTCGGGGGCACCGGGGAGCTGTTTTTT. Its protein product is CASSFGGTGELFF.

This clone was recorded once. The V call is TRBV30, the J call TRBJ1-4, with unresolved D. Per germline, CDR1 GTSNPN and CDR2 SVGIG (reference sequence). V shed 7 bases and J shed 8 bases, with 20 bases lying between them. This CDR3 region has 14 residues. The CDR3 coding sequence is TGTGCCTACACCAAGGGAGGGAGAGGGGAAAAACTGTTTTTT. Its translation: CAYTKGGRGEKLFF.

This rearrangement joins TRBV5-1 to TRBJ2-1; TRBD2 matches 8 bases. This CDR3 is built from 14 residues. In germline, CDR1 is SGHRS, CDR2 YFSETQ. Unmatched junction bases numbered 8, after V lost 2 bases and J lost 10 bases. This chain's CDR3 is CASSFRTSPHEQFF. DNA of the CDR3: TGCGCCAGCAGCTTCAGGACTAGCCCCCACGAGCAGTTCTTC. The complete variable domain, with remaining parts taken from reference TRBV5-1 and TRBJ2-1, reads KAGVTQTPRYLIKTRGQQVTLSCSPISGHRSVSWYQQTPGQGLQFLFEYFSETQRNKGNFPGRFSGRQFSNSRSEMNVSTLELGDSALYLCASSFRTSPHEQFFGPGTRLTVL.

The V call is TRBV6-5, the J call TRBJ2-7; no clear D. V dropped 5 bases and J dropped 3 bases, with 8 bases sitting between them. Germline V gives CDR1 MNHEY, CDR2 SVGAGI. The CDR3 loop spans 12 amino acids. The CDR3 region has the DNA TGTGCCAGCAGTATGGACGGCTACGAGCAGTACTTC. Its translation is CASSMDGYEQYF.

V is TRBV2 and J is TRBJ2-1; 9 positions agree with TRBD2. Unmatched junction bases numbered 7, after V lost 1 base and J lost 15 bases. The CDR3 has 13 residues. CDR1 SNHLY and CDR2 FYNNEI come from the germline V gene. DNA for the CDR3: TGTGCCAGCAGTGAAGTGGTAGCGGGGGTATGGTTCTTC. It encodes CASSEVVAGVWFF.

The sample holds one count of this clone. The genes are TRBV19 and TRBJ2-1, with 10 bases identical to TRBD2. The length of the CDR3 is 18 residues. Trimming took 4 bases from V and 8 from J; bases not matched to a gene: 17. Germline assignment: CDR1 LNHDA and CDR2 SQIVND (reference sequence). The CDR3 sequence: CASSTPPRASGSWHEQFF. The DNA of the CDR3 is TGTGCCAGTAGTACCCCTCCTCGGGCTAGCGGGAGTTGGCATGAGCAGTTCTTC.

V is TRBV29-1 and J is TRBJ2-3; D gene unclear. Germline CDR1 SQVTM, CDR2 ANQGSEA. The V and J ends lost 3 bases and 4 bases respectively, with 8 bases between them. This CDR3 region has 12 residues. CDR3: CSVDMGADTQYF. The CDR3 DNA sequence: TGCAGCGTTGACATGGGTGCAGATACGCAGTATTTT.

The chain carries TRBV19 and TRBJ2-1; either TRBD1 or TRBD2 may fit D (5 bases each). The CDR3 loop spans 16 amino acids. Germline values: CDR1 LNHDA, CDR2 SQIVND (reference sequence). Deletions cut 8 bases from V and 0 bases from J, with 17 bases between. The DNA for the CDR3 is TGTGCCAGTCGCCCCCGGGGCGGTAGCTCCTACAATGAGCAGTTCTTC. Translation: CASRPRGGSSYNEQFF. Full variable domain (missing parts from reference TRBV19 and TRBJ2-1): DGGITQSPKYLFRKEGQNVTLSCEQNLNHDAMYWYRQDPGQGLRLIYYSQIVNDFQKGDIAEGYSVSREKKESFPLTVTSAQKNPTAFYLCASRPRGGSSYNEQFFGPGTRLTVL.

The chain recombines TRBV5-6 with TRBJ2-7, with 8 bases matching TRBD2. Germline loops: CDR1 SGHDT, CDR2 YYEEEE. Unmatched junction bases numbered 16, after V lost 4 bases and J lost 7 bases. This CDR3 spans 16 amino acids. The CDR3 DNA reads TGTGCCAGCAGCCCAACTAAAGGGACTAGACTGGGAGAGCAGTACTTC. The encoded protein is CASSPTKGTRLGEQYF.

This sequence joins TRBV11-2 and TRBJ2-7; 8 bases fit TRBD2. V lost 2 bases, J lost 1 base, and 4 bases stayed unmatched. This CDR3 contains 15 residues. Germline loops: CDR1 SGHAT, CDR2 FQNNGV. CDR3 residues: CASSLILAVSYEQYF. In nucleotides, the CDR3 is TGTGCCAGCAGCTTAATACTAGCGGTTTCCTACGAGCAGTACTTC.

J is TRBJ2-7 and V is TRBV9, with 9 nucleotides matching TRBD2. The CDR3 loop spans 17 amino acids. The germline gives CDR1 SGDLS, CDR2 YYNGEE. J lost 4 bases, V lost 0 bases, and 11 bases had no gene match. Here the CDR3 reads CASSVAAGGPGIYEQYF. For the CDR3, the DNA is TGTGCCAGCAGCGTAGCGGCGGGAGGGCCCGGTATATACGAGCAGTACTTC.